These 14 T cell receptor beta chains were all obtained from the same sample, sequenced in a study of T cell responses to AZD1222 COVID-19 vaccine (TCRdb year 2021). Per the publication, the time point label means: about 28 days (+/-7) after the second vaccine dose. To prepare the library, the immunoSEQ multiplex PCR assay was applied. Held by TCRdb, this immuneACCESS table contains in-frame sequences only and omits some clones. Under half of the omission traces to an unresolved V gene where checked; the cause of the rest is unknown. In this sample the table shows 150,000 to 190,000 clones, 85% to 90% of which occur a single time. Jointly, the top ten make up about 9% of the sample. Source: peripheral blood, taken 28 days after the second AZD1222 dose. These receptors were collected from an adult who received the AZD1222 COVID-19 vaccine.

The CDR3 nucleotides read TGTGCCAGCAGAAGACAGGGTAGATCACCCCTCCACTTT. Translation gives CASRRQGRSPLHF. This chain uses TRBV28 with TRBJ1-6, with TRBD1 matching 7 bases. V gave up 6 bases and J gave up 10 bases; unmatched junction bases: 6. CDR3 length: 13 amino acids. Per germline, CDR1 MDHEN and CDR2 SYDVKM.

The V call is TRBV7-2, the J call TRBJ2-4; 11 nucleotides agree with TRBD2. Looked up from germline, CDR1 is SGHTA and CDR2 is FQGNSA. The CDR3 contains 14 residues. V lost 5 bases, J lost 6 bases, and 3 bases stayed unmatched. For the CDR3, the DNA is TGTGCCAGCAGCCCGGGGACTAGCGGAAACATTCAGTACTTC. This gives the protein CASSPGTSGNIQYF. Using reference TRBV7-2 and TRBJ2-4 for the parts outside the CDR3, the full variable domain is GAGVSQSPSNKVTEKGKDVELRCDPISGHTALYWYRQSLGQGLEFLIYFQGNSAPDKSGLPSDRFSAERTGGSVSTLTIQRTQQEDSAVYLCASSPGTSGNIQYFGAGTRLSVL.

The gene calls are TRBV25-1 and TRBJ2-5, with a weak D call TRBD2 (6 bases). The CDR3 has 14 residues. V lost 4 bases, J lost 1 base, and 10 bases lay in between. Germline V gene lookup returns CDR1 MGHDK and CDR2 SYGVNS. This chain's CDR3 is CASSVGGPQETQYF. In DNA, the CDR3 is TGTGCCAGCAGTGTTGGAGGGCCCCAAGAGACCCAGTACTTC.

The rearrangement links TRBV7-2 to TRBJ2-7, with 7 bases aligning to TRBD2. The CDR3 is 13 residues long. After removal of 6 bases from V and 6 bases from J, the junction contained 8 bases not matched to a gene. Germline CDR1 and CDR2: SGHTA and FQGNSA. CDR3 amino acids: CASSSRLAVEQYF. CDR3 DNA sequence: TGTGCCAGCAGTTCTAGACTAGCTGTCGAGCAGTACTTC.

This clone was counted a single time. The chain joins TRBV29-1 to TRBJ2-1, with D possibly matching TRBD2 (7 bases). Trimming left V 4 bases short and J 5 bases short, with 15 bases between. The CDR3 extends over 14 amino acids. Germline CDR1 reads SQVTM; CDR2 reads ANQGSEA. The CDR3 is CSVVGGRSNNEQFF. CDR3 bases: TGCAGCGTTGTGGGGGGGCGCAGTAACAATGAGCAGTTCTTC.

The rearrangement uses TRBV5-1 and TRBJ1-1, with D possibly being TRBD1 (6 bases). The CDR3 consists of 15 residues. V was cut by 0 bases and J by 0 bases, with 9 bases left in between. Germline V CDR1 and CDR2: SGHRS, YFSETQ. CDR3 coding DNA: TGCGCCAGCAGCTTGGAGGGACATATGAACACTGAAGCTTTCTTT. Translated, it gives CASSLEGHMNTEAFF.

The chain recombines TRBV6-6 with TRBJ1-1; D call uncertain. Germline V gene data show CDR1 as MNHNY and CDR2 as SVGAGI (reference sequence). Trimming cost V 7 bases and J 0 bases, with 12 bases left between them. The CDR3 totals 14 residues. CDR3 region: CASNGHQMNTEAFF. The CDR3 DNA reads TGTGCCAGCAACGGGCATCAAATGAACACTGAAGCTTTCTTT.

CDR3 loop: CASSYGSTPIQYF. The CDR3 nucleotides read TGTGCCAGCAGTTACGGCTCGACGCCCATTCAGTACTTC. This chain links TRBV6-5 with TRBJ2-4; D is unresolved. The CDR3 contains 13 residues. With 2 bases removed from V and 9 bases from J, the gap between germline ends came to 11 bases. The V gene's germline CDR1 is MNHEY and CDR2 SVGAGI.

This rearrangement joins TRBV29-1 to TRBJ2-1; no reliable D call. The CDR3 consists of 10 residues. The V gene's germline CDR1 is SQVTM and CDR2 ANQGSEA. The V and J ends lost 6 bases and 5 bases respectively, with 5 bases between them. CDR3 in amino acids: CSVRNNEQFF. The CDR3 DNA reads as TGCAGCGTGCGCAACAATGAGCAGTTCTTC.

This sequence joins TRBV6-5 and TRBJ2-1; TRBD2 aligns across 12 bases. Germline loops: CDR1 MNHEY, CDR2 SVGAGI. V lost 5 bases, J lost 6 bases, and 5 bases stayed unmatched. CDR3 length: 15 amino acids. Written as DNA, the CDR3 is TGTGCCAGCAGTACACTAGCGGGAGGCTTCAATGAGCAGTTCTTC. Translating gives CASSTLAGGFNEQFF.

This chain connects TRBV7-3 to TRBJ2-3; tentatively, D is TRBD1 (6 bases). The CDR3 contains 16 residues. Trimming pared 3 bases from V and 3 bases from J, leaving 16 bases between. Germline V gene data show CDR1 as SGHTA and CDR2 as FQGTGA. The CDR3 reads CASSLDSNEGTDTQYF. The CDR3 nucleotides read TGTGCCAGCAGCTTGGACAGTAATGAAGGGACAGATACGCAGTATTTT.

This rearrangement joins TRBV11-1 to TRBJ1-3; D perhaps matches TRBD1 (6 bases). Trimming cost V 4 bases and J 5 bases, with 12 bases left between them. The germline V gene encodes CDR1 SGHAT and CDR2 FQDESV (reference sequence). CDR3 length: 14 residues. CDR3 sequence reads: CASSYRDLRNTIYF. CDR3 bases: TGTGCCAGCAGCTACAGGGATCTGAGAAACACCATATATTTT.

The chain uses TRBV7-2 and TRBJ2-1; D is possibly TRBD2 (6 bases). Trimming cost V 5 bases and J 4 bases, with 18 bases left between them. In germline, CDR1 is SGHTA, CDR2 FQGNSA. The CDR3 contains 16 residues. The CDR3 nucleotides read TGTGCCAGCAGCCCGCTCTGGGTAGCGGTTTACAATGAGCAGTTCTTC. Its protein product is CASSPLWVAVYNEQFF.

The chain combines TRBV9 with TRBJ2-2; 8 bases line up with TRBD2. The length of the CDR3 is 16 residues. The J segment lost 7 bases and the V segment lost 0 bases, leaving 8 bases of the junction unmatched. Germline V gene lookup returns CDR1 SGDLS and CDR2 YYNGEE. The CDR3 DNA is TGTGCCAGCAGCGTAGCAAGCGGGAGAGCCGACGGGGAGCTGTTTTTT. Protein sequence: CASSVASGRADGELFF.